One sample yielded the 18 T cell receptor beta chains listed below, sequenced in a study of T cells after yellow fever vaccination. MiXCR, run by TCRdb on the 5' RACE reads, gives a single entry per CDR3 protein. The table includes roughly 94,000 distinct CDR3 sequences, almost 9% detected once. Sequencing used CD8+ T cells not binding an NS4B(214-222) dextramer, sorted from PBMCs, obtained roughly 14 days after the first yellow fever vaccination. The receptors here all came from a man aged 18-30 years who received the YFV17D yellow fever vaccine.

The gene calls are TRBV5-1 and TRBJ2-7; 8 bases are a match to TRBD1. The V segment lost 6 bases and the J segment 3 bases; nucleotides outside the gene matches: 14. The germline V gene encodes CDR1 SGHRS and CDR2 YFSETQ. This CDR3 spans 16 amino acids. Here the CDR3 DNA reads TGCGCCAGCACCTTCTTCGGACAGGGAGGAGGCTACGAGCAGTACTTC. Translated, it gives CASTFFGQGGGYEQYF.

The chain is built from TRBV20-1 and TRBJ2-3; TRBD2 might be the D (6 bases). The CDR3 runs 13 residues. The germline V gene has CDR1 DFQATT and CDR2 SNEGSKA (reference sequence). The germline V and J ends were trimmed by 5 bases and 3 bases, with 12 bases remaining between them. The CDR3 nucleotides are TGCAGTGCTCCCTTGACTAGGACAGATACGCAGTATTTT. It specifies CSAPLTRTDTQYF.

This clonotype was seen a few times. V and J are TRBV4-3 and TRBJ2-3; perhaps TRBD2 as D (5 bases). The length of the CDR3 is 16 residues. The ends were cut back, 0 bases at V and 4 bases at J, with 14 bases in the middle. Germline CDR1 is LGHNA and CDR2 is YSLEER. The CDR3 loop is CASSQELLATPDTQYF. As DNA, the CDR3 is TGCGCCAGCAGCCAAGAGTTGCTAGCAACCCCAGATACGCAGTATTTT.

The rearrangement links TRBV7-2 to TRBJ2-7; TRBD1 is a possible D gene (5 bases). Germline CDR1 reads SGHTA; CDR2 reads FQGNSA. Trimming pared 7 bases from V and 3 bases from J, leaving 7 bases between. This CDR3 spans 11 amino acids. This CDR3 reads CASTQGYEQYF. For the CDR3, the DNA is TGTGCCAGCACCCAGGGCTACGAGCAGTACTTC. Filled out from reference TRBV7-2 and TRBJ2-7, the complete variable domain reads GAGVSQSPSNKVTEKGKDVELRCDPISGHTALYWYRQSLGQGLEFLIYFQGNSAPDKSGLPSDRFSAERTGGSVSTLTIQRTQQEDSAVYLCASTQGYEQYFGPGTRLTVT.

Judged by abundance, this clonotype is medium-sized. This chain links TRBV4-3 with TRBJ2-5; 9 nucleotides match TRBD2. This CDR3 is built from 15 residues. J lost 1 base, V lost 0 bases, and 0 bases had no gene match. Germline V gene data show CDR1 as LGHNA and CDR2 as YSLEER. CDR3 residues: CASSQERGGQETQYF. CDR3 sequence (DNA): TGCGCCAGCAGCCAAGAGCGGGGGGGCCAAGAGACCCAGTACTTC.

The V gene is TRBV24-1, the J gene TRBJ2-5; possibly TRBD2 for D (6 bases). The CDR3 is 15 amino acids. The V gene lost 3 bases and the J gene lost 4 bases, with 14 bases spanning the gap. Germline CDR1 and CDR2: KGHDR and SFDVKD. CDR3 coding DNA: TGTGCCACCAGTGATGGCAGGGTGGGGGGAGAGACCCAGTACTTC. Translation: CATSDGRVGGETQYF.

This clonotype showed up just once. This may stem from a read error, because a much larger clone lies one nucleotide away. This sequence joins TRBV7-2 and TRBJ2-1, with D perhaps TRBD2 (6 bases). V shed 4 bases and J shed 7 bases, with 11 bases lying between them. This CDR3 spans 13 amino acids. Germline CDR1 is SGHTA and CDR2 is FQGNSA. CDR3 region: CASSSWGENEQFF. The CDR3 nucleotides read TGTGCCAGCAGCTCATGGGGGGAGAATGAGCAGTTCTTC.

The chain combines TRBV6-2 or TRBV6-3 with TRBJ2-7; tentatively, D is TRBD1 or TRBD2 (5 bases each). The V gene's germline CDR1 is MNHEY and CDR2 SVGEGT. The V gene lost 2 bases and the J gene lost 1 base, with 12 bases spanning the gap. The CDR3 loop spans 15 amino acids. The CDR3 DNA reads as TGTGCCAGCAGTTACCAGGGACCGGTTTCCTACGAGCAGTACGTC. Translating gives CASSYQGPVSYEQYV.

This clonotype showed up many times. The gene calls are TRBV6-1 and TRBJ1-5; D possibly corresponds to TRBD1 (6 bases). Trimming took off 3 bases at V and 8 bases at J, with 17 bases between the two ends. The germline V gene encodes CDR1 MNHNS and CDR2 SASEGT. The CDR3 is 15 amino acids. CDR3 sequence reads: CASSEGTLGWEPQHF. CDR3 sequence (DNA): TGTGCCAGCAGTGAGGGGACACTCGGATGGGAGCCCCAGCATTTT.

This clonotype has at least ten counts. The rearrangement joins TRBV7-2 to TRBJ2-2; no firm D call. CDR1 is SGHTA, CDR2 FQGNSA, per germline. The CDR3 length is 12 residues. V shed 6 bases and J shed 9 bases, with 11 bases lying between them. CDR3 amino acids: CASRLPGRELFF. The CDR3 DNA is TGTGCCAGCAGATTGCCAGGTCGGGAGCTGTTTTTT. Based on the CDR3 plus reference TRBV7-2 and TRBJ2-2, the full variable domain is GAGVSQSPSNKVTEKGKDVELRCDPISGHTALYWYRQSLGQGLEFLIYFQGNSAPDKSGLPSDRFSAERTGGSVSTLTIQRTQQEDSAVYLCASRLPGRELFFGEGSRLTVL.

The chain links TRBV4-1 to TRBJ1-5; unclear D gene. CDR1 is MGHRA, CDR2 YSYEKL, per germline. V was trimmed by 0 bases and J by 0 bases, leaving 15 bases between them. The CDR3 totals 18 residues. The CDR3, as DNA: TGCGCCAGCAGCCAAGATTCCTTAGGGCTTTATAGCAATCAGCCCCAGCATTTT. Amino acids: CASSQDSLGLYSNQPQHF.

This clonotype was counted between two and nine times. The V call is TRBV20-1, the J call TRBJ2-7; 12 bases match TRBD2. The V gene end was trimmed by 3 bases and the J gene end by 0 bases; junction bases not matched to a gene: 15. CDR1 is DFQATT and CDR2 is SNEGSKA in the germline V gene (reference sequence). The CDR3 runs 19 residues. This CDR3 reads CSARDSLAGGPSSSYEQYF. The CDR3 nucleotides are TGCAGTGCTAGGGACTCACTAGCGGGGGGTCCTTCGAGCTCCTACGAGCAGTACTTC.

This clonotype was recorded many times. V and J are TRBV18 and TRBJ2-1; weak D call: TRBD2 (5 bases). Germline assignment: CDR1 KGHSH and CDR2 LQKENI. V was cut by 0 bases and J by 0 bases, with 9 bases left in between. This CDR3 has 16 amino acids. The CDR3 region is CASSPPGEGSYNEQFF. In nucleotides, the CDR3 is TGTGCCAGCTCACCACCGGGCGAGGGCTCCTACAATGAGCAGTTCTTC.

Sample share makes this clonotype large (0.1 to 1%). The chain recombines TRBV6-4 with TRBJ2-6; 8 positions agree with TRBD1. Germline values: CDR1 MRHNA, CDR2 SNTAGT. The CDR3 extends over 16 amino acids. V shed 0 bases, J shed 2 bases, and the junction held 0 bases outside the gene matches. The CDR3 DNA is TGTGCCAGCAGTGACTCGACAGGGGCTGGGGCCAACGTCCTGACTTTC. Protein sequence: CASSDSTGAGANVLTF.

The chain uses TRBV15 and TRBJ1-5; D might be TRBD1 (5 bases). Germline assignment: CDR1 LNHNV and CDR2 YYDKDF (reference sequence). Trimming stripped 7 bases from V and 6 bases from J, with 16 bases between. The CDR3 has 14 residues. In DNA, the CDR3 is TGTGCCACCACCTCCCACAGAGGGGCTCAGCCCCAGCATTTT. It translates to CATTSHRGAQPQHF.

The CDR3 nucleotides read TGTGCCAGCGGCCTCGGACAGGGGTGGAACAATGAGCAGTTCTTC. It specifies CASGLGQGWNNEQFF. The V call is TRBV11-3, the J call TRBJ2-1, with 9 bases lining up with TRBD1. CDR1 is SGHNT and CDR2 is YENEEA in the germline V gene. V gave up 8 bases and J gave up 5 bases; unmatched junction bases: 10. The CDR3 runs 15 residues.

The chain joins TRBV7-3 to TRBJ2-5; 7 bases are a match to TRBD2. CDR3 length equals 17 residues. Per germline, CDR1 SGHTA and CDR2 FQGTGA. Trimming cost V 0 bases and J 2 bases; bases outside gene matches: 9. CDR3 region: CASSLTRSGAFQETQYF. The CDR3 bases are TGTGCCAGCAGCTTAACGAGGAGCGGGGCCTTTCAAGAGACCCAGTACTTC.

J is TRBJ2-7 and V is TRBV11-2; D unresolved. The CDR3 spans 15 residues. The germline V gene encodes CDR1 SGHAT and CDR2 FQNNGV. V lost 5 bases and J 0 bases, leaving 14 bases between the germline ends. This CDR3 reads CASSQLSTRSYEQYF. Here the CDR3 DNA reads TGTGCCAGCAGCCAACTTTCGACCCGCTCCTACGAGCAGTACTTC.